The clone carrying this T cell receptor (beta chain) has ten or more counts. Its antigen is not identified. TCRdb called the 5' RACE reads again in MiXCR, with one record for every CDR3 protein. The sample comprises approximately 39,000 distinct CDR3 sequences, around 7.6% of which are singletons, and around 9.4% rests with the top ten. This sample is part of a study of spatial heterogeneity in lung cancer. Overall study: Approximately two years after resection was the median timing of the follow-up PBMC samples, which were sequenced when available.

Study-level points and caveats: The appearance of ubiquitous expanded tumor TCRs in blood was greater at resection than follow-up.

The time point here: blood at routine non-recurrence follow-up after resection. Whole RNA obtained from tumor, nontumor lung or frozen PBMC underwent sequencing without sorting. The CDR3 loop spans 13 amino acids. Germline assignment: CDR1 PRHDT and CDR2 FYEKMQ (reference sequence). Trimming took off 3 bases at V and 0 bases at J, with 6 bases between the two ends. This TCR was sampled from a male donor with early-stage non-small cell lung cancer. The chain has TRBV13 and TRBJ2-7; D is unclear. Source: PBMCs, taken at follow-up. The CDR3 spells CASSLESSYEQYF. The CDR3 DNA reads as TGTGCCAGCAGCTTGGAGAGCTCCTACGAGCAGTACTTC. Variable domain in full (rest from reference TRBV13 and TRBJ2-7): AAGVIQSPRHLIKEKRETATLKCYPIPRHDTVYWYQQGPGQDPQFLISFYEKMQSDKGSIPDRFSAQQFSDYHSELNMSSLELGDSALYFCASSLESSYEQYFGPGTRLTVT.